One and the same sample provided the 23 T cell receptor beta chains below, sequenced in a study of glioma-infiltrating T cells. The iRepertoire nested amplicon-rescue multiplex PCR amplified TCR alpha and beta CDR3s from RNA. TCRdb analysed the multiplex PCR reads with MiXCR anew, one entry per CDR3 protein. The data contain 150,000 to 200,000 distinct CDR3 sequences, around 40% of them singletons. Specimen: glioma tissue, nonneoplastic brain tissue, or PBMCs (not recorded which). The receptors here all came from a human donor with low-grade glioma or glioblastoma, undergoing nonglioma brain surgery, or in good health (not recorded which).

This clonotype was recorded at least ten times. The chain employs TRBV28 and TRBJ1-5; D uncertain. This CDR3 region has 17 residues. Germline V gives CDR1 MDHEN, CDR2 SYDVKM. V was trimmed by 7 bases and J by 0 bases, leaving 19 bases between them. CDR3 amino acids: CASIQTGGLDSNQPQHF. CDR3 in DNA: TGTGCCAGCATCCAGACGGGAGGGCTGGATAGCAATCAGCCCCAGCATTTT.

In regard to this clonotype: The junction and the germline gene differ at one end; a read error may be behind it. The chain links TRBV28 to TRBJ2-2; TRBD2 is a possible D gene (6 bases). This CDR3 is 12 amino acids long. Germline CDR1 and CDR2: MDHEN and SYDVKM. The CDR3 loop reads CASSRNTGGLFF. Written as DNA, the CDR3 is TGTGCCAGCAGCCGGAACACCGGGGGGCTGTTTTTT.

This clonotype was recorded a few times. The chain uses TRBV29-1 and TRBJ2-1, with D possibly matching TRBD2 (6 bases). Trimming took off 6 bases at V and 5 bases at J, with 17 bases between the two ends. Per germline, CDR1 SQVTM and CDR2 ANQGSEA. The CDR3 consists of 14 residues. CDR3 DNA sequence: TGCAGCGTCTCCGGCCAGGGAGGAAACAATGAGCAGTTCTTC. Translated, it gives CSVSGQGGNNEQFF.

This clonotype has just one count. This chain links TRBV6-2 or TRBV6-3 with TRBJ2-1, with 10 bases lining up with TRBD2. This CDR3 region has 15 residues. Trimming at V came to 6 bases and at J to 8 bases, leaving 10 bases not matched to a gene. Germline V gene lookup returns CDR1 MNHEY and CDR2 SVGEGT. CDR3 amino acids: CASSRSSGSCYEQFF. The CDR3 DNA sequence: TGTGCCAGCAGCAGATCTAGCGGGAGCTGTTATGAGCAGTTCTTC.

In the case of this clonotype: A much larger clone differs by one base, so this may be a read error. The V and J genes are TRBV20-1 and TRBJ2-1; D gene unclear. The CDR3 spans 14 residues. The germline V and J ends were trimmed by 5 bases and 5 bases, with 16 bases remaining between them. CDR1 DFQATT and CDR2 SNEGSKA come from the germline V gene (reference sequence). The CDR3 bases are TGCAGTGCTCTTAGCCCCGTACTGGACAATGAGCAGTTCTTC. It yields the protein CSALSPVLDNEQFF.

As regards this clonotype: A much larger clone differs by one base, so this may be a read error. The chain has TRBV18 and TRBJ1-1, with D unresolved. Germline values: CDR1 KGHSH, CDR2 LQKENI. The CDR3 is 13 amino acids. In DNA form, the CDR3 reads TGTGCCAGATCACCATTGCGCGACACTGAAGCTTTCTTT. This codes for CARSPLRDTEAFF.

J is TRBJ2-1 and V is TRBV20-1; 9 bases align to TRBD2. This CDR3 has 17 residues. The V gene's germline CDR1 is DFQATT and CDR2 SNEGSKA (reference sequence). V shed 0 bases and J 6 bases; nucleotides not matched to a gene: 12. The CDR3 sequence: CSARDPWGPTSGNEQFF. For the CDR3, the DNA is TGCAGTGCTAGAGACCCTTGGGGCCCGACTAGCGGCAATGAGCAGTTCTTC.

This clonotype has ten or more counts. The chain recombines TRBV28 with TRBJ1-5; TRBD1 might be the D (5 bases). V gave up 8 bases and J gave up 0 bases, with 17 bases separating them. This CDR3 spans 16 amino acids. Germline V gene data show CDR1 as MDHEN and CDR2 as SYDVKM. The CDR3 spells CASQGPRGGSNQPQHF. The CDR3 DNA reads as TGTGCCAGCCAGGGACCGAGGGGAGGTAGCAATCAGCCCCAGCATTTT.

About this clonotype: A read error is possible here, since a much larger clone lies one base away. The CDR3 DNA reads TGTGCCATCAGTGACGGACAAGAGACCAAGTACTTC. The encoded protein is CAISDGQETKYF. This rearrangement joins TRBV10-3 to TRBJ2-5; the D gene is possibly TRBD1 (5 bases). Germline V lookup: CDR1 ENHRY, CDR2 SYGVKD. The CDR3 contains 12 residues.

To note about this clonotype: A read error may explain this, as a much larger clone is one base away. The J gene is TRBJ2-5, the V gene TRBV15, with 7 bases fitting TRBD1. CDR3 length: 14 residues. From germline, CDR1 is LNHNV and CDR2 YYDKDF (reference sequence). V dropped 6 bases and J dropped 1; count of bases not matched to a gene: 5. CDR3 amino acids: CATRRRDSQETQYF. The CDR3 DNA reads TGTGCCACCAGAAGACGGGACAGCCAAGAGACCCAGTACTTC.

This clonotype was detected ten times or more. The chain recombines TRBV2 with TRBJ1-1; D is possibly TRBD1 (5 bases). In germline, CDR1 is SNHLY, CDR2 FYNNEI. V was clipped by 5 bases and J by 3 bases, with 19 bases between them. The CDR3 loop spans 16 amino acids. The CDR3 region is CASSLDNPPRDTEAFF. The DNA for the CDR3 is TGTGCCAGCAGTCTGGACAACCCCCCCAGGGACACTGAAGCTTTCTTT.

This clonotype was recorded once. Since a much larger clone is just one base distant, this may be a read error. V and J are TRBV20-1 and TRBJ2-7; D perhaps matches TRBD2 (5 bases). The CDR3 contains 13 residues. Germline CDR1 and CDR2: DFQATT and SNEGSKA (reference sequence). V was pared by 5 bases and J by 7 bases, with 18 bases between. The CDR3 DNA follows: TGCAGTGCTTATGAAGACCTAACGGGGGAGCAGTACTTC. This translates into CSAYEDLTGEQYF.

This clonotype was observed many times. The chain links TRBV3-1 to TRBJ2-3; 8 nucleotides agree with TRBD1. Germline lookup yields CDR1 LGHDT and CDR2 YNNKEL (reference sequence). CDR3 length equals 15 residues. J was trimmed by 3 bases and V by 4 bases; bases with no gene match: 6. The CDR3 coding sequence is TGTGCCAGCAGCCTTCTGGACAGGGTTACAGATACGCAGTATTTT. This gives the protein CASSLLDRVTDTQYF.

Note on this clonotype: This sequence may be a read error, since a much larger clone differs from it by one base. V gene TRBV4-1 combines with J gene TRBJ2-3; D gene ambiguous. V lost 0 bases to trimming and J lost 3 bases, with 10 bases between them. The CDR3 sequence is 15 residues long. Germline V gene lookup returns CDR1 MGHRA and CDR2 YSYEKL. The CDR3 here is CASSQEPEDTDTQYF. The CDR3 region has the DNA TGCGCCAGCAGCCAAGAACCAGAGGATACAGATACGCAGTATTTT.

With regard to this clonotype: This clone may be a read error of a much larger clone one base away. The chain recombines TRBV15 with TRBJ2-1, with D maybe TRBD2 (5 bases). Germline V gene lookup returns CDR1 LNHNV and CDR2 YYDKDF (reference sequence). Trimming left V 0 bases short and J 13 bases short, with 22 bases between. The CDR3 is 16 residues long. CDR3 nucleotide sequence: TGTGCCACCAGCAGAGAAGGGTCCACGGGAAAAGAGACCCAGTTCTTC. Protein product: CATSREGSTGKETQFF.

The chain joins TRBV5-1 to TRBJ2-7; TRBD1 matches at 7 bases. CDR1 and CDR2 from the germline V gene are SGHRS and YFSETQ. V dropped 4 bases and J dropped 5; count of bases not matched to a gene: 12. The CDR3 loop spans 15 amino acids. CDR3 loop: CASSIFGQAIDEQYF. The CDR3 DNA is TGCGCCAGCAGCATTTTCGGACAGGCGATCGACGAGCAGTACTTC.

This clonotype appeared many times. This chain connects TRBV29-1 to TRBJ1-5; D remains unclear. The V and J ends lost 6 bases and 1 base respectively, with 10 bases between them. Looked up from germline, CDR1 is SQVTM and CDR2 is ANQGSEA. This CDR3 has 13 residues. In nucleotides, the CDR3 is TGCAGCGTCCAAGTGGAGAGCAATCAGCCCCAGCATTTT. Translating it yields CSVQVESNQPQHF.

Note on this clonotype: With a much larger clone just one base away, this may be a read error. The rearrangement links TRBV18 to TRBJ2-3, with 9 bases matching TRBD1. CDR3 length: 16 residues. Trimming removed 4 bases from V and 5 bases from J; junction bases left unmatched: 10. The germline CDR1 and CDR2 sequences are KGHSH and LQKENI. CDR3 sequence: CASSRTGTGRIDTQYF. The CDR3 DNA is TGTGCCAGCTCACGGACCGGGACAGGGCGCATAGATACGCAGTATTTT.

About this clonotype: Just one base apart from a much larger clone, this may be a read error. CDR3 bases: TGTGCCAGCAGCCCTCGTAGCGGGAGGATCTTTGCCACAGATACGCAGTATTTT. As protein: CASSPRSGRIFATDTQYF. The chain links TRBV7-3 to TRBJ2-3, with TRBD2 identical over 10 bases. Germline V lookup: CDR1 SGHTA, CDR2 FQGTGA. With 5 bases clipped from V and 2 bases from J, the junction kept 13 bases outside the gene matches. The CDR3 has 18 residues.

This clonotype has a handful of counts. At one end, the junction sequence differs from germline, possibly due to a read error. The CDR3 loop is CAISESGGSGDTIYF. The CDR3 nucleotides are TGTGCCATCAGTGAGTCAGGCGGCTCTGGAGACACCATATATTTT. The rearrangement links TRBV10-3 to TRBJ1-3, with D uncertain. From germline, CDR1 is ENHRY and CDR2 SYGVKD. The CDR3 sequence is 15 residues long.

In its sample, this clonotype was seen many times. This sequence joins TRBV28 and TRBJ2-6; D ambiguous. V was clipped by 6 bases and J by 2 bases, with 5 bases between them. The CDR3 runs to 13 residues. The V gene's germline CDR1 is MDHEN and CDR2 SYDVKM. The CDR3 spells CASRATGANVLTF. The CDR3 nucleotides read TGTGCCAGCAGGGCTACTGGGGCCAACGTCCTGACTTTC.

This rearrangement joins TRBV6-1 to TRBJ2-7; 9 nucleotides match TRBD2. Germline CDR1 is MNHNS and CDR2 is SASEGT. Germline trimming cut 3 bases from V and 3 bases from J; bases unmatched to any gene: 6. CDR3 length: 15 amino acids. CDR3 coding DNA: TGTGCCAGCAGTGAGTTAGGGACTAGCATCTACGAGCAGTACTTC. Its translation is CASSELGTSIYEQYF.

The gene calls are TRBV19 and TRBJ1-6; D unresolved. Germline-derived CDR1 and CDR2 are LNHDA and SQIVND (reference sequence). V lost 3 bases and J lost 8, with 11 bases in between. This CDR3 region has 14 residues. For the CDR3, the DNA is TGTGCCAGTAGTATCGCCCTGAGGGATTCACCCCTCCACTTT. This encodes CASSIALRDSPLHF.